Included here is one TCR beta chain sequence, with context. No antigen is known for it. The RNA, about 0.5 to 1 ug, was put through reverse transcription using random hexamers. It was immunoSEQ multiplex PCR that amplified TCR beta CDR3 across 54 Vbeta and 13 Jbeta. One entry per CDR3 protein, called by TCRdb with MiXCR from the immunoSEQ multiplex PCR reads. The repertoire holds roughly 100,000 distinct CDR3 sequences, with approximately 93% as singletons. The CDR3 covers 14 residues. V lost 1 base and J 0 bases, leaving 6 bases between the germline ends. Germline V gene lookup returns CDR1 SGHNT and CDR2 YYREEE (reference sequence). This entry comes from a study of CD8 T cells in Susac syndrome. Background on the study: Sequenced Susac syndrome patients included five or six with active disease and under ten who were in remission. Study results and limitations: Susac CD8+ cells expanded clonally the most in TEMRA cells and in active patients. It was acknowledged by the study that relatively few individuals were included in its TCR sequencing and HLA analysis.

This clonotype was obtained from a human donor with Susac syndrome. Sequences were obtained from CD8+ T cells from PBMCs. The V and J genes are TRBV5-4 and TRBJ2-3, with TRBD2 as a possible D gene (5 bases). The chain's CDR3 is CASSLWTSTDTQYF. The DNA for the CDR3 is TGTGCCAGCAGCTTGTGGACTAGCACAGATACGCAGTATTTT.